One and the same sample provided the 24 T cell receptor beta chains below, sequenced in a study of memory CD4+ T cells and cytomegalovirus serostatus. Profiling relied on immunoSEQ multiplex PCR, and the TCRdb table lists in-frame clones only, not all of them. This table has 75,000 to 90,000 clones, about 85% appearing once. Single viable CD3+CD4+CD8-CD45RO+ cells were sorted as the memory CD4+ T cells. Material: memory CD4+ T cells from blood. Receptors originate from an adult in good health and CMV-seronegative.

The chain uses TRBV19 and TRBJ2-7; 7 nucleotides match TRBD1. The germline V gene has CDR1 LNHDA and CDR2 SQIVND (reference sequence). V shed 5 bases and J 0 bases; nucleotides not matched to a gene: 4. The CDR3 has 14 amino acids. CDR3 DNA: TGTGCCAGTAGTCTGGGGACAGCCTCCTACGAGCAGTACTTC. Its protein product is CASSLGTASYEQYF.

CDR3 sequence: CASSLVRDSLYGYTF. The CDR3 DNA sequence: TGTGCCAGCAGCTTAGTCCGGGACAGCCTTTATGGCTACACCTTC. The V and J genes are TRBV7-2 and TRBJ1-2, with 7 bases aligning to TRBD1. Germline-derived CDR1 and CDR2 are SGHTA and FQGNSA. The CDR3 spans 15 residues. V was clipped by 1 base and J by 5 bases; unmatched bases: 7.

This clone came up once. V is TRBV2 and J is TRBJ2-7; D is unclear. Germline assignment: CDR1 SNHLY and CDR2 FYNNEI. Trimming removed 1 base at V and 4 bases at J, with 5 bases between. The CDR3 loop spans 12 amino acids. The CDR3 DNA reads TGTGCCAGCAGTGAAGGCGGATACGAGCAGTACTTC. Amino acids: CASSEGGYEQYF.

The chain uses TRBV27 and TRBJ1-5; D perhaps matches TRBD1 (5 bases). Trimming shortened V by 4 bases and J by 7 bases, and 20 bases separated the two germline ends. In germline, CDR1 is MNHEY, CDR2 SMNVEV (reference sequence). The CDR3 has 16 residues. CDR3: CASSSTRGPLGQPQHF. The CDR3 DNA reads TGTGCCAGCAGTTCCACCCGGGGACCGCTCGGGCAGCCCCAGCATTTT.

The chain has TRBV2 and TRBJ1-2; D remains unclear. This CDR3 spans 13 amino acids. Germline lookup yields CDR1 SNHLY and CDR2 FYNNEI. The ends were cut back, 2 bases at V and 2 bases at J, with 6 bases in the middle. CDR3 bases: TGTGCCAGCAGTGAACACCAAAACTATGGCTACACCTTC. Its translation: CASSEHQNYGYTF. The whole variable domain, filled in from reference TRBV2 and TRBJ1-2, reads EPEVTQTPSHQVTQMGQEVILRCVPISNHLYFYWYRQILGQKVEFLVSFYNNEISEKSEIFDDQFSVERPDGSNFTLKIRSTKLEDSAMYFCASSEHQNYGYTFGSGTRLTVV.

V is TRBV15 and J is TRBJ2-5; D not certain. The CDR3 sequence is 15 residues long. CDR1 and CDR2 from the germline V gene are LNHNV and YYDKDF (reference sequence). V was shortened by 3 bases and J by 3 bases, with 14 bases between the two germline ends. The CDR3 sequence is CATSSAFLREETQYF. The CDR3 coding sequence is TGTGCCACCAGCAGCGCATTCCTTAGGGAAGAGACCCAGTACTTC.

This clone was observed a few times. The V and J genes are TRBV2 and TRBJ1-4; TRBD1 might be the D (5 bases). The V end lost 6 bases, the J end lost 5 bases, and 13 bases lay between the germline ends. The CDR3 runs to 14 residues. The germline V gene encodes CDR1 SNHLY and CDR2 FYNNEI. CDR3 residues: CASRADRNNEKLFF. CDR3 sequence (DNA): TGTGCCAGCAGAGCAGACAGAAACAATGAAAAACTGTTTTTT.

Comments on this clone: Germline and junction disagree at one end, which may indicate a read error. V and J are TRBV11-2 and TRBJ1-1; the match to TRBD1 covers 9 bases. Looked up from germline, CDR1 is SGHAT and CDR2 is FQNNGV. The CDR3 has 15 residues. CDR3 coding DNA: TGTGCCAGCAACTTAGGACAGGGGTTGGGCACTGAAGCTTTCTTT. Protein: CASNLGQGLGTEAFF.

This sequence joins TRBV28 and TRBJ1-5; D is unresolved. The CDR3 contains 15 residues. V lost 3 bases to trimming and J lost 5 bases, with 14 bases between them. CDR1 MDHEN and CDR2 SYDVKM come from the germline V gene. The CDR3 coding sequence is TGTGCCAGCAGTTTGGGAGGGCCAGCGTATCAGCCCCAGCATTTT. This sequence encodes CASSLGGPAYQPQHF.

This chain connects TRBV5-1 to TRBJ2-1; TRBD2 might be the D (7 bases). Germline loops: CDR1 SGHRS, CDR2 YFSETQ. Trimming removed 3 bases at V and 6 bases at J, with 16 bases between. This CDR3 has 15 amino acids. Written as DNA, the CDR3 is TGCGCCAGCAGCTCCCTCCAAAGGGGGGGCAATGAGCAGTTCTTC. This translates into CASSSLQRGGNEQFF.

The V and J genes are TRBV7-8 and TRBJ1-2; 9 nucleotides match TRBD1. V lost 4 bases to trimming and J lost 7 bases; unmatched junction nucleotides: 13. CDR1 is SGHVS and CDR2 is FQNEAQ in the germline V gene. The CDR3 has 16 amino acids. CDR3 nucleotide sequence: TGTGCCAGCAGCTCGGAAGACGGGACAGGGATATTTGGCTACACCTTC. Translated: CASSSEDGTGIFGYTF.

J is TRBJ2-7 and V is TRBV18; the D gene could be TRBD1 or TRBD2 (5 bases each). From germline, CDR1 is KGHSH and CDR2 LQKENI. The CDR3 consists of 14 residues. V gave up 4 bases and J gave up 0 bases, with 10 bases separating them. The CDR3 loop is CASSRIGGSYEQYF. CDR3 nucleotide sequence: TGTGCCAGCTCACGCATTGGGGGCTCCTACGAGCAGTACTTC.

The chain employs TRBV11-2 and TRBJ1-5; TRBD1 matches 8 bases. Trimming removed 4 bases from V and 1 base from J; junction bases left unmatched: 3. Germline-derived CDR1 and CDR2 are SGHAT and FQNNGV. The length of the CDR3 is 15 residues. The CDR3 DNA reads TGTGCCAGCAGCTCAAGGACAGGGAGCAATCAGCCCCAGCATTTT. Its translation: CASSSRTGSNQPQHF. The whole variable domain, remainder taken from reference TRBV11-2 and TRBJ1-5, is EAGVAQSPRYKIIEKRQSVAFWCNPISGHATLYWYQQILGQGPKLLIQFQNNGVVDDSQLPKDRFSAERLKGVDSTLKIQPAKLEDSAVYLCASSSRTGSNQPQHFGDGTRLSIL.

The chain is built from TRBV25-1 and TRBJ1-4, with 8 bases fitting TRBD1. V was pared by 4 bases and J by 8 bases, with 9 bases of the junction left unmatched. The germline gives CDR1 MGHDK, CDR2 SYGVNS. The CDR3 length is 15 residues. CDR3 DNA: TGTGCCAGCAGTGGGACAGGGAGACTGAGGGAAAAACTGTTTTTT. Amino acids: CASSGTGRLREKLFF. The variable domain in full, with the rest retrieved from reference TRBV25-1 and TRBJ1-4, is EADIYQTPRYLVIGTGKKITLECSQTMGHDKMYWYQQDPGMELHLIHYSYGVNSTEKGDLSSESTVSRIRTEHFPLTLESARPSHTSQYLCASSGTGRLREKLFFGSGTQLSVL.

The V and J genes are TRBV25-1 and TRBJ1-2; TRBD1 is a possible D gene (6 bases). Trimming shortened V by 5 bases and J by 4 bases, and 14 bases separated the two germline ends. The germline V gene encodes CDR1 MGHDK and CDR2 SYGVNS. The CDR3 runs to 14 residues. The CDR3 DNA reads as TGTGCCAGCAGTCAGCAACAGGGCCCCTATGGCTACACCTTC. Protein product: CASSQQQGPYGYTF.

This chain joins TRBV2 and TRBJ1-2; D remains ambiguous. The germline V and J ends were trimmed by 2 bases and 5 bases, with 15 bases remaining between them. In germline, CDR1 is SNHLY, CDR2 FYNNEI. CDR3 length: 15 residues. The CDR3 reads CASSEIGEAGYGYTF. The CDR3 DNA follows: TGTGCCAGCAGTGAAATCGGGGAAGCGGGGTATGGCTACACCTTC.

V is TRBV6-4 and J is TRBJ1-2, with D possibly matching TRBD1 (5 bases). V lost 5 bases and J lost 3, with 16 bases in between. The CDR3 length is 15 residues. The germline gives CDR1 MRHNA, CDR2 SNTAGT. CDR3 sequence reads: CASSPQVSRDYGYTF. The CDR3 DNA reads as TGTGCCAGCAGTCCACAGGTTTCGAGGGACTATGGCTACACCTTC.

The genes are TRBV5-1 and TRBJ2-5, with 10 bases aligning to TRBD2. The CDR3 consists of 13 residues. Unmatched junction bases numbered 1, after V lost 4 bases and J lost 4 bases. The germline CDR1 and CDR2 sequences are SGHRS and YFSETQ. In DNA, the CDR3 is TGCGCCAGCAGCCCTAGCGGGGGAGAGACCCAGTACTTC. Translation gives CASSPSGGETQYF.

The V gene is TRBV19, the J gene TRBJ1-1; tentatively, D is TRBD1 (6 bases). With 3 bases removed from V and 4 bases from J, the gap between germline ends came to 12 bases. CDR1 LNHDA and CDR2 SQIVND come from the germline V gene (reference sequence). The CDR3 has 14 residues. CDR3 sequence: CASSMGRGGTEAFF. The CDR3 bases are TGTGCCAGTAGTATGGGCAGGGGTGGCACTGAAGCTTTCTTT.

CDR3 in amino acids: CASSFGGGNTEAFF. The CDR3 DNA reads as TGTGCCAGCAGCTTTGGTGGGGGAAACACTGAAGCTTTCTTT. J is TRBJ1-1 and V is TRBV11-1; D may be TRBD1 (5 bases). Trimming took 3 bases from V and 2 from J, leaving 10 bases between them. CDR1 and CDR2 (germline): SGHAT, FQDESV (reference sequence). This CDR3 is 14 amino acids long.

This clone was observed a handful of times. The chain is built from TRBV9 and TRBJ1-2, with 11 bases that match TRBD1. This CDR3 is built from 16 residues. J was trimmed by 5 bases and V by 3 bases; bases with no gene match: 9. The germline gives CDR1 SGDLS, CDR2 YYNGEE. Here the CDR3 DNA reads TGTGCCAGCAGCGCCTCCGGGACAGGGGGTCCTTATGGCTACACCTTC. Translating gives CASSASGTGGPYGYTF.

This clone appeared a few times. The chain uses TRBV29-1 and TRBJ1-1; 10 bases agree with TRBD1. The CDR3 runs 13 residues. Trimming cost V 4 bases and J 5 bases; bases outside gene matches: 4. CDR1 and CDR2 from the germline V gene are SQVTM and ANQGSEA. The CDR3 region has the DNA TGCAGCGTTGTTCCGGGACAGGGGACTGAAGCTTTCTTT. Protein product: CSVVPGQGTEAFF.

V and J are TRBV11-2 and TRBJ1-3, with 12 nucleotides matching TRBD1. The CDR3 totals 18 residues. V lost 2 bases, J lost 9 bases, and 14 bases stayed unmatched. The germline V gene has CDR1 SGHAT and CDR2 FQNNGV. The CDR3 here is CASSLTRGTGGRAGTIYF. The DNA for the CDR3 is TGTGCCAGCAGCTTAACTCGGGGGACAGGGGGCCGCGCGGGCACCATATATTTT.

The chain uses TRBV28 and TRBJ2-7, with 8 positions matching TRBD1. The trim removed 5 bases at V and 1 base at J, leaving 4 bases unmatched. This CDR3 region has 14 residues. Per the germline V gene, CDR1 is MDHEN and CDR2 is SYDVKM. The CDR3 nucleotides read TGTGCCAGCAGTCCGCGACAGGGGTCCTACGAGCAGTACTTC. Its protein is CASSPRQGSYEQYF.